Listed below are T cell receptor beta chains from one sample, sequenced in a study of T-cell memory formation after mild COVID-19. TCRdb reanalysed the 5' RACE reads using MiXCR and keeps one entry per CDR3 protein. The sample carries 130,000 to 150,000 distinct CDR3 sequences, 5.5% to 7% recorded once. Source material: PBMCs or a T cell subset sorted from them (not recorded which). Source of these receptors: an adult woman who had mild COVID-19 (a few samples of this study predate the infection). Cell type and time point are not known. CDR3s include the opening cysteine and the closing phenylalanine or tryptophan. A D gene is named only where the DNA matches it firmly. Clone size is not always given. Where it is, it says once, few, many or a class for expanded clones.

clone_size: many
j_call: TRBJ2-1
d_call: .
v_call: TRBV6-5
cdr3_aa: CASSYVTGTPQFF
cdr3_nt: TGTGCCAGCAGTTACGTAACCGGGACTCCTCAGTTCTTC

clone_size: .
j_call: TRBJ2-1
d_call: TRBD2
v_call: TRBV3-1
cdr3_aa: CASSLGAGVENEQFF
cdr3_nt: TGTGCCAGCAGCCTGGGAGCGGGGGTGGAGAATGAGCAGTTCTTC

clone_size: many
j_call: TRBJ2-7
d_call: .
v_call: TRBV10-3
cdr3_aa: CAVGSFGHEQYF
cdr3_nt: TGTGCCGTCGGATCTTTCGGCCACGAGCAGTACTTC

clone_size: many
j_call: TRBJ2-3
d_call: .
v_call: TRBV5-1
cdr3_aa: CASSLLGYSTDTQYF
cdr3_nt: TGCGCCAGCAGCTTGTTGGGGTATAGCACAGATACGCAGTATTTT

clone_size: few
j_call: TRBJ1-2
d_call: TRBD1
v_call: TRBV27
cdr3_aa: CASSPRQGAGGYTF
cdr3_nt: TGTGCCAGCAGCCCCCGCCAGGGGGCTGGGGGCTACACCTTC

clone_size: .
j_call: TRBJ2-3
d_call: .
v_call: TRBV20-1
cdr3_aa: CSAQGYRTDTQCF
cdr3_nt: TGCAGTGCCCAAGGATACCGCACAGATACGCAGTGTTTT

clone_size: medium-sized
j_call: TRBJ2-7
d_call: .
v_call: TRBV12-3/TRBV12-4
cdr3_aa: CASSFGPTYEQYF
cdr3_nt: TGTGCCAGCAGTTTTGGTCCCACCTACGAGCAGTACTTC

clone_size: many
j_call: TRBJ1-1
d_call: .
v_call: TRBV29-1
cdr3_aa: CSVADTEAFF
cdr3_nt: TGCAGCGTTGCCGACACTGAAGCTTTCTTT

clone_size: many
j_call: TRBJ2-1
d_call: TRBD1
v_call: TRBV4-1
cdr3_aa: CASSREGRDRNNEQFF
cdr3_nt: TGCGCCAGCAGCCGTGAAGGCCGGGACAGGAATAATGAGCAGTTCTTC

clone_size: few
j_call: TRBJ2-7
d_call: TRBD1
v_call: TRBV5-1
cdr3_aa: CASSFGDSRSYEQYF
cdr3_nt: TGCGCCAGCAGCTTCGGGGACAGCCGCTCCTACGAGCAGTACTTC

clone_size: many
j_call: TRBJ2-3
d_call: TRBD2
v_call: TRBV9
cdr3_aa: CASSVGGRGVIDTQYF
cdr3_nt: TGTGCCAGCAGCGTAGGAGGACGGGGGGTCATAGATACGCAGTATTTT

clone_size: many
j_call: TRBJ2-3
d_call: TRBD2
v_call: TRBV20-1
cdr3_aa: CSAGTTSGLDTQYF
cdr3_nt: TGCAGTGCTGGAACGACTAGCGGCTTAGATACGCAGTATTTT

clone_size: few
j_call: TRBJ2-3
d_call: .
v_call: TRBV5-1
cdr3_aa: CASSLERVTDTQYF
cdr3_nt: TGCGCCAGCAGCTTGGAGCGGGTCACAGATACGCAGTATTTT

clone_size: many
j_call: TRBJ2-3
d_call: .
v_call: TRBV5-1
cdr3_aa: CASSPSDTQYF
cdr3_nt: TGCGCCAGCAGCCCCTCAGATACGCAGTATTTT

clone_size: many
j_call: TRBJ1-5
d_call: .
v_call: TRBV7-6
cdr3_aa: CASSLGGQPQHF
cdr3_nt: TGTGCCAGCAGCTTAGGGGGTCAGCCCCAGCATTTT

clone_size: many
j_call: TRBJ2-7
d_call: TRBD1
v_call: TRBV5-4
cdr3_aa: CASSSDRDRGHEQYF
cdr3_nt: TGTGCCAGCAGTTCAGACCGGGACAGGGGCCACGAGCAGTACTTC

clone_size: .
j_call: TRBJ1-2
d_call: .
v_call: TRBV27
cdr3_aa: CASRTGLYGYTF
cdr3_nt: TGTGCCAGCAGAACAGGGCTCTATGGCTACACCTTC

clone_size: .
j_call: TRBJ1-2
d_call: .
v_call: TRBV24-1
cdr3_aa: CATSDLGRKYGYTF
cdr3_nt: TGTGCCACCAGTGATTTGGGCAGAAAGTATGGCTACACCTTC

clone_size: many
j_call: TRBJ1-1
d_call: .
v_call: TRBV12-3/TRBV12-4
cdr3_aa: CASSLRRTEAFF
cdr3_nt: TGTGCCAGCAGTTTGAGAAGGACTGAAGCTTTCTTT

clone_size: few
j_call: TRBJ1-2
d_call: TRBD1
v_call: TRBV6-1
cdr3_aa: CASKTGGNYGYTF
cdr3_nt: TGTGCCAGCAAAACAGGGGGCAACTATGGCTACACCTTC

clone_size: many
j_call: TRBJ2-7
d_call: .
v_call: TRBV7-3
cdr3_aa: CASSLTQDTYEQYF
cdr3_nt: TGTGCCAGCAGCTTAACCCAGGACACCTACGAGCAGTACTTC

clone_size: many
j_call: TRBJ2-3
d_call: TRBD2
v_call: TRBV7-2
cdr3_aa: CASSLRSGSPDTQYF
cdr3_nt: TGTGCCAGCAGCTTAAGAAGCGGGAGTCCAGATACGCAGTATTTT

clone_size: few
j_call: TRBJ2-7
d_call: TRBD1
v_call: TRBV28
cdr3_aa: CASRDRVYEQYF
cdr3_nt: TGTGCCAGCCGGGACAGGGTGTACGAGCAGTACTTC

clone_size: many
j_call: TRBJ1-2
d_call: .
v_call: TRBV4-3
cdr3_aa: CASSQVNAGPRGYTF
cdr3_nt: TGCGCCAGCAGCCAAGTTAACGCGGGGCCTCGCGGCTACACCTTC

clone_size: .
j_call: TRBJ1-2
d_call: .
v_call: TRBV30
cdr3_aa: CAWLRGAGGYGYTF
cdr3_nt: TGTGCCTGGCTGCGGGGCGCGGGGGGCTATGGCTACACCTTC

clone_size: many
j_call: TRBJ2-7
d_call: .
v_call: TRBV5-1
cdr3_aa: CASSSSAGGDEQYF
cdr3_nt: TGCGCCAGCAGCTCTTCGGCAGGGGGGGACGAGCAGTACTTC

clone_size: .
j_call: TRBJ2-2
d_call: .
v_call: TRBV7-2
cdr3_aa: CASSRTTNTGELFF
cdr3_nt: TGTGCCAGCAGCCGGACAACTAACACCGGGGAGCTGTTTTTT

clone_size: many
j_call: TRBJ2-3
d_call: .
v_call: TRBV7-6
cdr3_aa: CASSLVSDWAVLTDTQYF
cdr3_nt: TGTGCCAGCAGCTTAGTGTCGGATTGGGCCGTACTCACAGATACGCAGTATTTT

clone_size: .
j_call: TRBJ1-2
d_call: .
v_call: TRBV5-1
cdr3_aa: CASSLGSSFRGGYTF
cdr3_nt: TGCGCCAGCAGCTTGGGGAGCAGTTTCCGCGGAGGCTACACCTTC

clone_size: few
j_call: TRBJ1-2
d_call: TRBD1
v_call: TRBV5-8
cdr3_aa: CASSSKTGGSLYGYTF
cdr3_nt: TGTGCCAGCAGCTCTAAGACAGGGGGCTCGCTCTATGGCTACACCTTC

clone_size: many
j_call: TRBJ2-2
d_call: .
v_call: TRBV30
cdr3_aa: CAWNRLTYTGELFF
cdr3_nt: TGTGCCTGGAACCGACTCACCTATACCGGGGAGCTGTTTTTT

clone_size: many
j_call: TRBJ1-1
d_call: TRBD1
v_call: TRBV7-2
cdr3_aa: CASSFRQGAYTEAFF
cdr3_nt: TGTGCCAGCAGCTTCCGGCAGGGGGCGTACACTGAAGCTTTCTTT

clone_size: .
j_call: TRBJ1-4
d_call: .
v_call: TRBV23-1
cdr3_aa: CASSPGSGNEKLFF
cdr3_nt: TGCGCCAGCAGTCCCGGGTCCGGTAATGAAAAACTGTTTTTT

clone_size: .
j_call: TRBJ2-1
d_call: .
v_call: TRBV7-3
cdr3_aa: CASSLALYNEQFF
cdr3_nt: TGTGCCAGCAGCTTAGCTCTCTACAATGAGCAGTTCTTC

clone_size: few
j_call: TRBJ1-1
d_call: .
v_call: TRBV12-3/TRBV12-4
cdr3_aa: CASSFSGTANTEAFF
cdr3_nt: TGTGCCAGCAGTTTCTCTGGCACTGCGAACACTGAAGCTTTCTTT

clone_size: many
j_call: TRBJ2-2
d_call: TRBD2
v_call: TRBV4-2
cdr3_aa: CASSQVGLAGGVGGELFF
cdr3_nt: TGTGCCAGCAGCCAAGTCGGTCTAGCGGGAGGGGTTGGCGGGGAGCTGTTTTTT

clone_size: .
j_call: TRBJ1-1
d_call: .
v_call: TRBV5-1
cdr3_aa: CASSFDKTSTEAFF
cdr3_nt: TGCGCCAGCAGCTTCGACAAGACCAGCACTGAAGCTTTCTTT

clone_size: few
j_call: TRBJ2-3
d_call: .
v_call: TRBV5-4
cdr3_aa: CASSPSKAPTDTQYF
cdr3_nt: TGTGCCAGCAGTCCCTCGAAAGCCCCCACAGATACGCAGTATTTT

clone_size: few
j_call: TRBJ1-5
d_call: .
v_call: TRBV10-3
cdr3_aa: CAISLTDSNQPQHF
cdr3_nt: TGTGCCATCAGCCTTACAGATAGCAATCAGCCCCAGCATTTT

clone_size: many
j_call: TRBJ2-2
d_call: .
v_call: TRBV9
cdr3_aa: CASSVGGNTGELFF
cdr3_nt: TGTGCCAGCAGCGTAGGCGGAAACACCGGGGAGCTGTTTTTT

clone_size: many
j_call: TRBJ2-3
d_call: .
v_call: TRBV15
cdr3_aa: CATSRDQDTQYF
cdr3_nt: TGTGCCACCAGCAGAGATCAAGATACGCAGTATTTT

clone_size: many
j_call: TRBJ2-3
d_call: .
v_call: TRBV5-6
cdr3_aa: CASSAGTYTDTQYF
cdr3_nt: TGTGCCAGCAGCGCCGGGACTTACACAGATACGCAGTATTTT

clone_size: many
j_call: TRBJ2-5
d_call: TRBD2
v_call: TRBV7-2
cdr3_aa: CASSLAGGAIKTQYF
cdr3_nt: TGTGCCAGCAGCTTAGCGGGAGGGGCAATAAAGACCCAGTACTTC

clone_size: few
j_call: TRBJ1-1
d_call: .
v_call: TRBV20-1
cdr3_aa: CSASQGTGGTEAFF
cdr3_nt: TGCAGTGCTAGTCAGGGCACCGGGGGCACTGAAGCTTTCTTT

clone_size: .
j_call: TRBJ1-5
d_call: .
v_call: TRBV3-1
cdr3_aa: CASSQAGYNQPQHF
cdr3_nt: TGTGCCAGCAGCCAAGCAGGGTATAATCAGCCCCAGCATTTT

clone_size: many
j_call: TRBJ2-3
d_call: .
v_call: TRBV5-1
cdr3_aa: CASSLIPVSTDTQYF
cdr3_nt: TGCGCCAGCAGCTTGATACCAGTCAGCACAGATACGCAGTATTTT

clone_size: few
j_call: TRBJ1-3
d_call: .
v_call: TRBV10-2
cdr3_aa: CASSDWGILGNTIYF
cdr3_nt: TGCGCCAGCAGTGACTGGGGGATCCTAGGAAACACCATATATTTT

clone_size: many
j_call: TRBJ2-7
d_call: .
v_call: TRBV7-9
cdr3_aa: CASRTETYEQYF
cdr3_nt: TGTGCCAGCAGGACAGAGACCTACGAGCAGTACTTC

clone_size: .
j_call: TRBJ2-7
d_call: .
v_call: TRBV2
cdr3_aa: CASSSSQVKAYEQYF
cdr3_nt: TGTGCCAGCAGTTCCAGCCAGGTTAAGGCCTACGAGCAGTACTTC

clone_size: many
j_call: TRBJ2-1
d_call: TRBD1
v_call: TRBV7-9
cdr3_aa: CASRRTGGAYNEQFF
cdr3_nt: TGTGCCAGCAGGCGGACAGGGGGAGCCTACAATGAGCAGTTCTTC

clone_size: many
j_call: TRBJ2-4
d_call: .
v_call: TRBV5-1
cdr3_aa: CASSLDGRRQNIQYF
cdr3_nt: TGCGCCAGCAGCTTGGATGGTAGACGCCAAAACATTCAGTACTTC

clone_size: many
j_call: TRBJ2-2
d_call: .
v_call: TRBV7-2
cdr3_aa: CASSPYQGKGTGELFF
cdr3_nt: TGTGCCAGCAGTCCTTACCAGGGAAAAGGCACCGGGGAGCTGTTTTTT